Given below is one T cell receptor (beta chain) in context. The data belong to a study of technical replicates of blood from several donors. Using immunoSEQ multiplex PCR, the repertoire was profiled, and TCRdb retains in-frame clones only, with some absent. The sample holds more than 70,000 clones, 85% to 95% seen once. CDR3 size: 14 residues. V dropped 1 base and J dropped 4 bases, with 10 bases sitting between them. CDR1 is SGHNT, CDR2 YENEEA, per germline. This sequence originates from a human donor in good health. The chain links TRBV11-3 to TRBJ1-1, with D possibly matching TRBD1 (5 bases). Source material: T cells isolated from PBMCs. The CDR3 here is CASSLGGDGTEAFF. In nucleotides, the CDR3 is TGTGCCAGCAGCTTAGGGGGGGATGGCACTGAAGCTTTCTTT.